This TCR beta chain was identified during a study of blood T cell repertoires in COVID-19. Study background: The samples span acute and convalescent COVID-19 from the United States, Italy and Spain.

Original data processing: Reference gene primer amplification in the assay estimated nucleated cell counts. Only in-frame clones appear in the TCRdb table, and some are missing; sequencing was by immunoSEQ multiplex PCR. V, J and clone size derive from that table, while D and trimming were established from the DNA sequence. The sample gives approximately 360,000 clones, over 75% of which show up once; around 1.9% is in the top ten. The CDR3 length is 15 residues. Trimming pared 0 bases from V and 3 bases from J, leaving 12 bases between. Germline V gives CDR1 LGHNA, CDR2 YNFKEQ. V gene TRBV4-2 combines with J gene TRBJ2-7, with D perhaps matching TRBD2 (5 bases). This TCR came from a man aged 40-55 years in a cohort exposed to, infected with or recovered from COVID-19 (not recorded which). The sequenced sample consisted of PBMCs or T cells enriched from blood (not recorded which). As DNA, the CDR3 is TGTGCCAGCAGCCAAGAGCCTAGCACCTACTACGAGCAGTACTTC. Translating it yields CASSQEPSTYYEQYF.